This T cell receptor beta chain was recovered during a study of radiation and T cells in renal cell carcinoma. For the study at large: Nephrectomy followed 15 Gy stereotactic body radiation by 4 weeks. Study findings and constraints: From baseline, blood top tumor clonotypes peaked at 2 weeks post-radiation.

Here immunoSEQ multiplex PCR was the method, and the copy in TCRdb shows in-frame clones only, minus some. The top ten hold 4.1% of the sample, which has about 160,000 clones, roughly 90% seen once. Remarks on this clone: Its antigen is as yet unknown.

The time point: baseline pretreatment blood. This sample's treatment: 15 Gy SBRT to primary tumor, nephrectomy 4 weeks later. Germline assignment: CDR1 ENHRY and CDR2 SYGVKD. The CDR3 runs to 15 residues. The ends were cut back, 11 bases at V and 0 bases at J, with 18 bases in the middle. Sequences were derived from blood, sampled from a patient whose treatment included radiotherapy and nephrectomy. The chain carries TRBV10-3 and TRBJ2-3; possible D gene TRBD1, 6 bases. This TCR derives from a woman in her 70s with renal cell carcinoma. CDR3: CALGAGASSTDTQYF. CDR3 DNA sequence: TGTGCCCTGGGGGCGGGCGCCTCAAGCACAGATACGCAGTATTTT.